The clone carrying this T cell receptor (beta chain) has a count of ten or more. Antigen unknown. The sample is drawn from a study of neurological immune-mediated disorders. Study-wide results and limits: The greatest TCR clonal expansion appeared in HTLV-1-associated myelopathy and the smallest, falling below healthy controls, in multiple sclerosis. For the multiple sclerosis repertoire cluster, an association with any clinical or MRI feature was absent.

V was shortened by 3 bases and J by 7 bases, with 10 bases between the two germline ends. The CDR3 extends over 12 amino acids. Germline V gives CDR1 SGHKS, CDR2 YYEKEE (reference sequence). Each TCR transcript was tagged with a 10-nucleotide random UMI during 5'RACE. TCRdb re-analysed the 5' RACE reads in MiXCR, keeping a single row per CDR3 protein. The sample consists of more than 75,000 distinct CDR3 sequences, 4% to 6% of them appearing once. Sequencing was carried out using PBMCs. The sequence was collected from a woman in her 30s with multiple sclerosis. The rearrangement joins TRBV5-5 to TRBJ1-1; possible D gene TRBD1, 6 bases. The CDR3 DNA reads as TGTGCCAGCAGCTCACAGGGTATTGAAGCTTTCTTT. It yields the protein CASSSQGIEAFF. The full variable domain, its missing parts supplied by reference TRBV5-5 and TRBJ1-1, is DAGVTQSPTHLIKTRGQQVTLRCSPISGHKSVSWYQQVLGQGPQFIFQYYEKEERGRGNFPDRFSARQFPNYSSELNVNALLLGDSALYLCASSSQGIEAFFGQGTRLTVV.